This TCR beta chain was profiled in a study of molecular identifiers for immune sequencing clone quantification. Overall study context: Within a replicate experiment, RNA obtained from either approximately 20,000 or 98,000 naive CD8 cells was divided into five aliquots, and four of those aliquots were then sequenced. Points from the study as a whole: For highly expanded clones, sizes could be underestimated when identical TCR molecules share a barcode. Spiked-in Jurkat TCR RNA corresponding to one cell was reported as detectable against over 900,000 naive cells.

Based on a CD8+CD4-CCR7+CD45RA+ profile, naive CD8 T cells were sorted. The CDR3 consists of 13 residues. V was clipped by 5 bases and J by 4 bases, with 10 bases between them. Germline CDR1 and CDR2: SGHTA and FQGNSA. TCRdb analysed the PCR reads with MiXCR anew, one entry per CDR3 protein. There are tens of thousands of distinct CDR3 sequences in the sample; about a fifth occur only once, and about 1.1% lies in the top ten. This clonotype was counted many times. Its antigen is unknown. The specimen was naive CD8+ T cells from blood, with Jurkat cell RNA spiked in. The subset is: FACS-sorted CD8+CD4-CCR7+CD45RA+ naive T cells. This TCR was sampled from a human donor in good health. Some libraries in this study had Jurkat cell RNA spiked in. This rearrangement joins TRBV7-2 to TRBJ2-3; no clear D. This CDR3 reads CASSGRLPDTQYF. For the CDR3, the DNA is TGTGCCAGCAGCGGACGCTTGCCAGATACGCAGTATTTT.